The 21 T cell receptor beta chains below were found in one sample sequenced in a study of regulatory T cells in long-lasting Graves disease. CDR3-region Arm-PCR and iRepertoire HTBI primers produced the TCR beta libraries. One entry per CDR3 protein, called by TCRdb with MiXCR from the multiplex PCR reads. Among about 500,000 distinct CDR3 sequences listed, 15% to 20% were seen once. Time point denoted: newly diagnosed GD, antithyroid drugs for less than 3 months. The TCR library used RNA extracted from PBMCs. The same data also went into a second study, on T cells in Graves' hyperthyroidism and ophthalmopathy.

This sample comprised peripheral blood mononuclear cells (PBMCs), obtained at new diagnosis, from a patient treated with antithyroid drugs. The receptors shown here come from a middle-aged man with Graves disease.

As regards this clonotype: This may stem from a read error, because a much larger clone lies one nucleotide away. The CDR3 bases are TGTGCCATCACCAGGACAGGAACCAATGAGCAGTACTTC. This codes for CAITRTGTNEQYF. The V call is TRBV10-3, the J call TRBJ2-7, with TRBD1 identical over 7 bases. CDR3 length equals 13 residues. V gave up 7 bases and J gave up 7 bases; unmatched junction bases: 10. CDR1 is ENHRY and CDR2 is SYGVKD in the germline V gene.

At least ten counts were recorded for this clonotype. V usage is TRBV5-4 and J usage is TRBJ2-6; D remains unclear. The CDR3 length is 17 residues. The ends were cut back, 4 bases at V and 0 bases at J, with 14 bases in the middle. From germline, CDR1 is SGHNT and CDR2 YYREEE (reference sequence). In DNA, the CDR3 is TGTGCCAGCAGCCCCCCGGCTGTCCCCTCTGGGGCCAACGTCCTGACTTTC. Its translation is CASSPPAVPSGANVLTF.

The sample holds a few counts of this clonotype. As DNA, the CDR3 is TGTGCCAGCAGTACAACACCCGGGGGAACCAAAAACATTCAGTACTTC. Amino acid sequence: CASSTTPGGTKNIQYF. This chain uses TRBV6-2 or TRBV6-3 with TRBJ2-4, with a weak D call TRBD2 (6 bases). The V gene lost 5 bases and the J gene lost 2 bases, with 16 bases spanning the gap. The CDR3 is made up of 16 amino acids. Germline V gives CDR1 MNHEY, CDR2 SVGEGT.

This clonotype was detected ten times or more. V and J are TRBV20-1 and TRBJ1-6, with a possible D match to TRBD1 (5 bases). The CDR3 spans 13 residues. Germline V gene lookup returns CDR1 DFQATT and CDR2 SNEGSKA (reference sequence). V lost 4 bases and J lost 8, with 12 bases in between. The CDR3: CSAKRGVDSPLHF. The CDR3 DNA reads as TGCAGTGCTAAGAGAGGGGTTGATTCACCCCTCCACTTT.

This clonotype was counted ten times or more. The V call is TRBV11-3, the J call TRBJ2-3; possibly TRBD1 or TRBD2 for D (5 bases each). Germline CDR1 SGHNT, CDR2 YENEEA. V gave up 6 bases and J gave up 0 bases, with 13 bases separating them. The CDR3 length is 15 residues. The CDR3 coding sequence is TGTGCCAGCAGTTCTCGGGACCGCAGCACAGATACGCAGTATTTT. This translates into CASSSRDRSTDTQYF.

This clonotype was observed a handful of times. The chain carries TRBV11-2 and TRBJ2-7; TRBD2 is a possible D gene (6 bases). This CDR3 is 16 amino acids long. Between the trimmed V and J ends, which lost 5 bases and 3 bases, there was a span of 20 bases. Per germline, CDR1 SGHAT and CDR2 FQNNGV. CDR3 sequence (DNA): TGTGCCAGCAGCCCAACGACTAGTTATTGGCACTACGAGCAGTACTTC. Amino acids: CASSPTTSYWHYEQYF.

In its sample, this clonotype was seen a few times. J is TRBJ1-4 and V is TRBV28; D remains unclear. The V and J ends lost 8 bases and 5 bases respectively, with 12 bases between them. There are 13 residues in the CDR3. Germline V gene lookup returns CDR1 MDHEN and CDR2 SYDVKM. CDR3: CASGGPINEKLFF. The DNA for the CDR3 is TGTGCCAGCGGTGGACCGATAAATGAAAAACTGTTTTTT.

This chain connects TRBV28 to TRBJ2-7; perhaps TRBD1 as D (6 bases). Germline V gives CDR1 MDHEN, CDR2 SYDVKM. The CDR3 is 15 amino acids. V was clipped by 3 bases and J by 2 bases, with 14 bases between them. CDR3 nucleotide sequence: TGTGCCAGCAGTTTTGGGGGCGGTGGCCCCTACGAGCAGTACTTC. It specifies CASSFGGGGPYEQYF.

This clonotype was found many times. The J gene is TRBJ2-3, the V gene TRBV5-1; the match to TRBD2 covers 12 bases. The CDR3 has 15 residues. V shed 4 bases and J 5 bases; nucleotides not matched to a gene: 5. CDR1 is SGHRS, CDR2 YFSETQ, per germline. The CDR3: CASSLAGGGQDTQYF. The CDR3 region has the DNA TGCGCCAGCAGCCTAGCGGGAGGGGGACAAGATACGCAGTATTTT.

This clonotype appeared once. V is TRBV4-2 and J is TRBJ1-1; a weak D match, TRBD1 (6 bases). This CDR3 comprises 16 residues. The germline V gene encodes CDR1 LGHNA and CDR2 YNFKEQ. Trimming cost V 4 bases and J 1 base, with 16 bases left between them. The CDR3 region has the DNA TGTGCCAGCAGCCCAAATCCGGGGGCGCCGAACACTGAAGCTTTCTTT. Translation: CASSPNPGAPNTEAFF.

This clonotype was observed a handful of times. CDR3 amino acids: CASSPRQGAIYEQYF. The CDR3, as DNA: TGTGCCAGCTCACCCCGACAGGGGGCGATCTACGAGCAGTACTTC. The gene calls are TRBV18 and TRBJ2-7; 10 bases map to TRBD1. The V and J ends lost 3 bases and 3 bases, in that order; junction bases with no gene match: 5. From germline, CDR1 is KGHSH and CDR2 LQKENI. The CDR3 has 15 amino acids. Using reference TRBV18 and TRBJ2-7 for the parts outside the CDR3, the full variable domain is NAGVMQNPRHLVRRRGQEARLRCSPMKGHSHVYWYRQLPEEGLKFMVYLQKENIIDESGMPKERFSAEFPKEGPSILRIQQVVRGDSAAYFCASSPRQGAIYEQYFGPGTRLTVT.

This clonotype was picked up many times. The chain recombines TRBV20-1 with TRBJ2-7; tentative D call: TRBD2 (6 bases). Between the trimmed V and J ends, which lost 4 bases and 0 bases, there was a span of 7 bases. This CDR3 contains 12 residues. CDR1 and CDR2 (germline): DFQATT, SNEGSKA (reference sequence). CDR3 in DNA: TGCAGTGCTACCGGGAGCTCCTACGAGCAGTACTTC. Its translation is CSATGSSYEQYF.

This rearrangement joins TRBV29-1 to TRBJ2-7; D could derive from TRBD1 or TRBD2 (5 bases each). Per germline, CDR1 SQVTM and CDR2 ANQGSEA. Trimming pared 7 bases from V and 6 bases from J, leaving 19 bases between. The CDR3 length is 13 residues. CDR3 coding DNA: TGCAGCGGATGGTCAGGGACGGATGGCGAGCAGTACTTC. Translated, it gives CSGWSGTDGEQYF.

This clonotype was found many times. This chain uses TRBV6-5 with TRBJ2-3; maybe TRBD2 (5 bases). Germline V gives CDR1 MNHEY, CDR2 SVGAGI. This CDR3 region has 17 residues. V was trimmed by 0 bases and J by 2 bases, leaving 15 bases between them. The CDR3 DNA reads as TGTGCCAGCAGTTACTCGGGAGTTGCGTGGCACACAGATACGCAGTATTTT. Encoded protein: CASSYSGVAWHTDTQYF.

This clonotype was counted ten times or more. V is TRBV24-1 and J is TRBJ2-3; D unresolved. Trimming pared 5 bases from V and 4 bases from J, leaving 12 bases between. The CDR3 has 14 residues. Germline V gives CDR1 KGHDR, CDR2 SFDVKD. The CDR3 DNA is TGTGCCACCAGTGCCCTCCAAGTGGCAGATACGCAGTATTTT. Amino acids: CATSALQVADTQYF.

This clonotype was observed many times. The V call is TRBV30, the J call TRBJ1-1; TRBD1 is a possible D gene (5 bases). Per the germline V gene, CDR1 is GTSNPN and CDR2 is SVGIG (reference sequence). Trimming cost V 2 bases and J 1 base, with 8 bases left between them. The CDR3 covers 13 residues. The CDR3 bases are TGTGCCTGGAGTATTACAGGGAACACTGAAGCTTTCTTT. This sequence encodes CAWSITGNTEAFF. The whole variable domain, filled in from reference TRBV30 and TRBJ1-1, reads SQTIHQWPATLVQPVGSPLSLECTVEGTSNPNLYWYRQAAGRGLQLLFYSVGIGQISSEVPQNLSASRPQDRQFILSSKKLLLSDSGFYLCAWSITGNTEAFFGQGTRLTVV.

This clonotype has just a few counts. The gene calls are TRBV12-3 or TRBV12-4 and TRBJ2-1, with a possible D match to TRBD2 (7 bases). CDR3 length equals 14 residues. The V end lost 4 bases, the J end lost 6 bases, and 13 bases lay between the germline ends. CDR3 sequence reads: CASSSGGPANEQFF. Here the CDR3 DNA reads TGTGCCAGCAGTTCCGGGGGGCCAGCCAATGAGCAGTTCTTC.

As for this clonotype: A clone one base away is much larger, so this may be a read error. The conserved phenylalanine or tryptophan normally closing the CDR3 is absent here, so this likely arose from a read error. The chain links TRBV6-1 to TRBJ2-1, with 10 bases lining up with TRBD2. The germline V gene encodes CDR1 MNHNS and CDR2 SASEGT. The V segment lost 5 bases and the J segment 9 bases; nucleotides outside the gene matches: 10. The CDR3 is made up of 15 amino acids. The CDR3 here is CASSLRAGGTAEQFS. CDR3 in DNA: TGTGCCAGCAGTCTACGAGCGGGGGGGACCGCTGAGCAGTTCTCC.

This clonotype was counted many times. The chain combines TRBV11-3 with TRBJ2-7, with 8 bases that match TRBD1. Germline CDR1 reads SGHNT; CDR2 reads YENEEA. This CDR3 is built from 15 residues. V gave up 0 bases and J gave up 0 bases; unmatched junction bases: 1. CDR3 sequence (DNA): TGTGCCAGCAGCTTAGATGGACAGGGCTCCTACGAGCAGTACTTC. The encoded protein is CASSLDGQGSYEQYF.

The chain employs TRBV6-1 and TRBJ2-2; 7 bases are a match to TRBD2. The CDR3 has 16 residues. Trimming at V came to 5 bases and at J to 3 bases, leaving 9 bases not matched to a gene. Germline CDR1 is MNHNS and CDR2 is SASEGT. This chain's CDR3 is CASSKASGLHTGELFF. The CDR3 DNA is TGTGCCAGCAGTAAGGCCTCGGGACTACACACCGGGGAGCTGTTTTTT.

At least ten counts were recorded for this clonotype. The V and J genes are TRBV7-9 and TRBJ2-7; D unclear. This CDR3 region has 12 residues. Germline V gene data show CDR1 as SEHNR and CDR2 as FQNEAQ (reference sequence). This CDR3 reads CAVYGGRYEQYF. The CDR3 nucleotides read TGTGCTGTGTACGGCGGTCGATACGAGCAGTACTTC.